This T cell receptor (beta chain) stems from a study of blood T cell repertoires in COVID-19. Study-level information: Both acute and convalescent COVID-19 samples were obtained from the United States, Italy and Spain. T cells, B-cell-depleted T cells, or PBMCs supplied cDNA or gDNA.

The CDR3 runs to 16 residues. Germline assignment: CDR1 KGHDR and CDR2 SFDVKD. Trimming at V came to 0 bases and at J to 0 bases, leaving 0 bases not matched to a gene. The method was immunoSEQ multiplex PCR; TCRdb's version includes in-frame clones alone and lacks a portion of them. The top ten hold roughly 2% of the sample, which has 120,000 or so clones, roughly 69% seen once. The sample consisted of peripheral blood. The clonotype comes from a woman in her 70s with acute or convalescent COVID-19. The chain links TRBV24-1 to TRBJ2-3; 9 bases match TRBD2. CDR3 protein: CATSDLTSGSTDTQYF. In DNA form, the CDR3 reads TGTGCCACCAGTGATTTGACTAGCGGGAGCACAGATACGCAGTATTTT.